These T cell receptor beta chains were read from a single sample in a study of blood T cell repertoires in COVID-19. TCRdb's table, derived via immunoSEQ multiplex PCR, lists solely in-frame clones and lacks some. In the table there are 100,000 to 150,000 clones, 82% of which are singletons. The sequencing input was peripheral blood. These receptors originate from a woman in her 70s with acute or convalescent COVID-19. Both conserved end residues are part of each CDR3. A D gene is named only where the DNA matches it firmly. Where a row states a size, it is once, few, many or the class of an expanded clone; other rows omit it.

>TRBD1|TRBV18|TRBJ1-2|once
TGTGCCAGCTCACCGGGACAGGGGCCCTATGGCTACACCTTC
CASSPGQGPYGYTF
>NA|TRBV15|TRBJ1-2|NA
TGTGCCACCAGCACAACGGGCAGGGGTAATGGCTACACCTTC
CATSTTGRGNGYTF
>NA|TRBV11-2|TRBJ2-3|NA
TGTGCCAGCAGCTTAGCAGCAGATACGCAGTATTTT
CASSLAADTQYF
>NA|TRBV18|TRBJ2-7|NA
TGTGCCAGCTCACCAATGGCGGGGGCGGACTACGAGCAGTACTTC
CASSPMAGADYEQYF
>NA|TRBV19|TRBJ2-1|NA
TGTGCCAGTAGGCGGCGTGAGAGCAATGAGCAGTTCTTC
CASRRRESNEQFF
>NA|TRBV6-5|TRBJ1-1|once
TGTGCCAGCACCGACGGGTACACTGAAGCTTTCTTT
CASTDGYTEAFF
>TRBD2|TRBV7-8|TRBJ2-1|NA
TGTGCCAGCAGACCAACTAGCGGAAATTACAATGAGCAGTTCTTC
CASRPTSGNYNEQFF
>TRBD1|TRBV29-1|TRBJ2-1|NA
TGCAGCGTTGATTCGGACAGGGGATTATACAATGAGCAGTTCTTC
CSVDSDRGLYNEQFF
>TRBD1|TRBV30|TRBJ1-5|NA
TGTGCCTGGAGTGGCCCCAGGACAGGGGGGGATCAGCCCCAGCATTTT
CAWSGPRTGGDQPQHF
>NA|TRBV19|TRBJ1-3|NA
TGTGCCAGTATTCCCGGCGGGAGCTCTGGAAACACCATATATTTT
CASIPGGSSGNTIYF
>TRBD1|TRBV7-9|TRBJ1-2|NA
TGTGCCAGCAGCCGAGACAGGGGTGGGAACTATGGCTACACCTTC
CASSRDRGGNYGYTF
>NA|TRBV3-1/TRBV3-2|TRBJ1-6|NA
TGTGCCAGCAGCCAAGTACGGTCAAATTCACCCCTCCACTTT
CASSQVRSNSPLHF
>NA|TRBV11-1|TRBJ1-1|NA
TGTGCCAGCAGCCTCCCTGGGGGCAAAAACACTGAAGCTTTCTTT
CASSLPGGKNTEAFF
>TRBD2|TRBV6-5|TRBJ2-2|NA
TGTGCCAGCAGTTACAAGCGGGGATCGAACACCGGGGAGCTGTTTTTT
CASSYKRGSNTGELFF
>NA|TRBV12-3/TRBV12-4|TRBJ1-2|NA
TGTGCCAGCAGTTCAACTCGCTTAGGCTACACCTTC
CASSSTRLGYTF
>TRBD2|TRBV20-1|TRBJ2-5|once
TGCAGTGCTAGTGGCGCGACTAGCGGGGGGGCCGCGGTAGAGACCCAGTACTTC
CSASGATSGGAAVETQYF
>NA|TRBV2|TRBJ2-5|NA
TGTGCCAGCAGTGAAGTGGGTCAAATTGCGGGAGAGACCCAGTACTTC
CASSEVGQIAGETQYF
>TRBD1|TRBV19|TRBJ1-5|few
TGTGCCAGTCGTATAGCCGGGACAGGACGCAATCAGCCCCAGCATTTT
CASRIAGTGRNQPQHF
>NA|TRBV6-2/TRBV6-3|TRBJ1-2|NA
TGTGCCAGCAGTTCCCACCTGACAGGTGTCCGAGGTGGCTACACCTTC
CASSSHLTGVRGGYTF
>TRBD1|TRBV27|TRBJ1-5|few
TGTGCCAGCAGTCCGGGACAGCCCGGGAGCAATCAGCCCCAGCATTTT
CASSPGQPGSNQPQHF
>TRBD2|TRBV7-2|TRBJ2-5|once
TGTGCCAGCAGCTTACGGACTAGCGCGGAGACCCAGTACTTC
CASSLRTSAETQYF
>NA|TRBV21-1|TRBJ1-2|NA
TGTGCCACCACACGAGGTGGAGGGGGCTACACCTTC
CATTRGGGGYTF
>NA|TRBV5-8|TRBJ1-5|NA
TGTGCCAGCAGCCAGCCGGGATCCAATCAGCCCCAGCATTTT
CASSQPGSNQPQHF
>TRBD1|TRBV7-6|TRBJ2-3|once
TGTGCCAGCAGCCGAGGGGGACAGGGCCTCTTCACAGATACGCAGTATTTT
CASSRGGQGLFTDTQYF
>NA|TRBV12-3/TRBV12-4|TRBJ1-1|NA
TGTGCCAGCAGTGACAGGTACGCTGAAGCTTTCTTT
CASSDRYAEAFF
>NA|TRBV19|TRBJ2-1|many
TGTGCCAGTAGTATACGCTGGGGGCTAGACAATGAGCAGTTCTTC
CASSIRWGLDNEQFF
>TRBD2|TRBV7-2|TRBJ2-1|NA
TGTGCCAGCACTCAGAGGGGCGGGGGGAACAATGAGCAGTTCTTC
CASTQRGGGNNEQFF
>NA|TRBV5-1|TRBJ2-1|NA
TGCGCCAGCAGCCCAGGGACTTCCTACAATGAGCAGTTCTTC
CASSPGTSYNEQFF
>TRBD2|TRBV3-1/TRBV3-2|TRBJ2-5|NA
TGTGCCAGCAGCGACCGTCAGCGGGGGTGGGAGGAGACCCAGTACTTC
CASSDRQRGWEETQYF
>TRBD1|TRBV6-2/TRBV6-3|TRBJ2-5|NA
TGTGCCAGCAGCACTCAGGGACAGGGCTCACAAGAGACCCAGTACTTC
CASSTQGQGSQETQYF
>NA|TRBV19|TRBJ1-5|few
TGTGCCAGTAGTATGAACCCCGGTAGAAGCAATCAGCCCCAGCATTTT
CASSMNPGRSNQPQHF
>TRBD2|TRBV2|TRBJ2-2|NA
TGTGCCAGCAGTGAGGGAGCGGGGGGGCCGTGGACCGGGGAGCTGTTTTTT
CASSEGAGGPWTGELFF
>TRBD1|TRBV4-3|TRBJ1-1|NA
TGCGCCAGCAGCCAGACAGGGGGGTCGGCTGAAGCTTTCTTT
CASSQTGGSAEAFF
>NA|TRBV2|TRBJ2-5|once
TGTGCCAGCAGTGAAACCTTGGGGGCACGAGAGACCCAGTACTTC
CASSETLGARETQYF
>TRBD1|TRBV24-1|TRBJ2-1|few
TGTGCCACCAGTGGTTGGGCAGGGGGCTATAATGAGCAGTTCTTC
CATSGWAGGYNEQFF
>NA|TRBV4-3|TRBJ1-2|NA
TGCGCCAGCAGCCCTCTATATCAGGGGAACTATGGCTACACCTTC
CASSPLYQGNYGYTF
>NA|TRBV5-8|TRBJ1-4|NA
TGTGCCAGCAGCAGCGGGGGACTTGCAACTAATGAAAAACTGTTTTTT
CASSSGGLATNEKLFF
>NA|TRBV5-6|TRBJ1-1|NA
TGTGCCAGCAGCTGGGGAGGGGTTCAGAACACTGAAGCTTTCTTT
CASSWGGVQNTEAFF
>NA|TRBV9|TRBJ1-1|NA
TGTGCCAGCAGCGTAGATCGGGACACTGAAGCTTTCTTT
CASSVDRDTEAFF
>NA|TRBV12-3/TRBV12-4|TRBJ1-5|NA
TGTGCCAGCAGTTTAGACGGGAGCAGGGCCCAGCATTTT
CASSLDGSRAQHF
>NA|TRBV9|TRBJ1-4|NA
TGTGCCAGCAGCGTAGACGAAGGGAGGACTAATGAAAAACTGTTTTTT
CASSVDEGRTNEKLFF
>TRBD1|TRBV5-1|TRBJ1-2|NA
TGCGCCAGCAGGGAGAGTACAGGGGATGGCTACACCTTC
CASRESTGDGYTF
>NA|TRBV6-5|TRBJ1-5|once
TGTGCCAGCAGTTCAGTCAGCATGGGAGGTCAGCCCCAGCATTTT
CASSSVSMGGQPQHF
>NA|TRBV11-3|TRBJ2-2|NA
TGTGCCAGCAGCTTAGCAGTCGGGGCCGGGGAGCTGTTTTTT
CASSLAVGAGELFF
>TRBD2|TRBV6-2/TRBV6-3|TRBJ2-7|NA
TGTGCCAGCAGTCCCATGGGGACTATCTACGAGCAGTACTTC
CASSPMGTIYEQYF
>TRBD2|TRBV2|TRBJ2-2|NA
TGTGCCAGCAGGGGAGACGGGGGGGCTTCAACCGGGGAGCTGTTTTTT
CASRGDGGASTGELFF